These T cell receptor beta chains were read from a single sample in a study of blood T cell repertoires in COVID-19. The method was immunoSEQ multiplex PCR; TCRdb's version includes in-frame clones alone and lacks a portion of them. The sample consists of tens of thousands of clones, over 70% of them appearing once. The specimen sequenced was peripheral blood. The receptors stem from a woman between 50 and 59 years old with active or convalescent COVID-19. CDR3s include the opening cysteine and the closing phenylalanine or tryptophan. A D gene is named only where the DNA matches it firmly.

J gene | D gene | V gene | CDR3 protein
TRBJ2-2 | TRBD2 | TRBV4-1 | CASSLRGGTGELFF
TRBJ2-7 | NA | TRBV23-1 | CASSSGWEQYF
TRBJ1-1 | NA | TRBV5-1 | CASSWAGNTEAFF
TRBJ2-7 | NA | TRBV7-2 | CASSFTGGAGTYEQYF
TRBJ2-7 | TRBD1 | TRBV27 | CASSSGGEWYEQYF
TRBJ2-5 | TRBD2 | TRBV2 | CASSFGTSGRAPGQETQYF
TRBJ2-6 | TRBD1 | TRBV7-8 | CASSLAQGFAGANVLTF
TRBJ2-3 | TRBD2 | TRBV5-1 | CATSVGTRYADTQYF
TRBJ1-5 | NA | TRBV6-5 | CASRDSWGQPQHF
TRBJ1-1 | NA | TRBV7-9 | CASSLNRMNTEAFF
TRBJ2-7 | NA | TRBV11-3 | CASSLGGEYEQYF
TRBJ1-3 | NA | TRBV6-2/TRBV6-3 | CASSSRGITGNTIYF
TRBJ2-7 | NA | TRBV11-2 | CASSPIKDFSYEQYF
TRBJ2-1 | TRBD2 | TRBV4-1 | CASSLRVLALYNEQFF
TRBJ2-7 | NA | TRBV28 | CASSLLGLAQSPNEQYF
TRBJ1-5 | TRBD1 | TRBV27 | CARWVGGGSNQPQHF
TRBJ2-5 | NA | TRBV3-1/TRBV3-2 | CASSQVGGETQYF
TRBJ2-3 | TRBD2 | TRBV5-1 | CASSPHGLAGGGDTQYF
TRBJ2-4 | TRBD1 | TRBV19 | CASSIRAGGHVDF
TRBJ2-5 | TRBD2 | TRBV27 | CASSQGYSGTSGETQYF
TRBJ1-4 | NA | TRBV3-1/TRBV3-2 | CASSPWQRDEKLFF
TRBJ2-2 | NA | TRBV18 | CASSAGGDTGELFF
TRBJ2-7 | NA | TRBV30 | CAWTSTLVQYF
TRBJ1-2 | TRBD1 | TRBV19 | CASRPGTGGDYGYTF
TRBJ1-1 | NA | TRBV5-6 | CASSFGVGNTEAFF
TRBJ2-3 | TRBD2 | TRBV7-2 | CASSLWASGREADTQYF
TRBJ2-7 | NA | TRBV13 | CASSFVGEAYEQYF
TRBJ1-5 | NA | TRBV19 | CASTGLPTTRQSNQPQHF
TRBJ2-1 | NA | TRBV11-3 | CASSQSGPVNEQFF
TRBJ2-1 | TRBD2 | TRBV7-6 | CVSSRRGGSSNEQFF
TRBJ1-5 | TRBD1 | TRBV19 | CASSIYSQGAVQPQHF
TRBJ1-1 | NA | TRBV10-2 | CASKIPLGNTEAFF